The entry below describes one T cell receptor (beta chain). Its specific antigen is unknown. No much larger clone is present one base from it, and per-base qualities are unavailable. The data stem from a study of T-cell reconstitution after alpha-beta-depleted transplantation in children (dated by TCRdb to the mid-2010s). In the study overall: Using TCR repertoire profiling, the study quantitatively followed how T-cell immune reconstitution unfolded in children after TCRalphabeta/CD19-depleted allogeneic hematopoietic cell transplantation. The investigation overall reported the following: Over the following months the frequencies of hyperexpanded clones went down, and after one year T-cell counts and TCRbeta diversity were mostly credited to newly produced T cells. The apparently early recovery of alphabetaT-cell counts about two months after transplant reportedly depended on only several hundred rapidly expanded clones that came from non-depleted graft cells. In some patients, the high TCRbeta diversity seen at day 60 was put down to recipient T cells and intrathymic progenitors that had survived conditioning.

Read against the paper, the sample's treatment or condition label means: allogeneic hematopoietic cell transplantation with graft depleted of TCRalphabeta T cells and CD19 B cells. The children who served as transplant recipients had been given grafts of TCRalphabeta/CD19-depleted allogeneic hematopoietic cells. The library relied on PCR. Sequencing was carried out with an Illumina HiSeq 2500. TCR library preparation used molecular barcoding, with unique molecular identifiers applied to normalize quantification of the TCRbeta repertoire. TCRdb reprocessed the public reads (quality trimming at Q25 with fastp, clone calling with MiXCR) and kept in-frame beta chains. Rows with a matching CDR3 protein are joined into one entry that keeps the most common DNA and genes. The sample table records around 450,000 distinct CDR3 sequences; around two fifths of these occur just once. Together, the top ten hold roughly a quarter of the sample.

Trimming takes 0 bases off V and 4 bases off J; junction bases not matched to a gene: 5. In the germline V gene (reference sequence), CDR1 corresponds to DFQATT and CDR2 to SNEGSKA. Counted from cysteine to phenylalanine, this CDR3 has 15 amino acids. CDR3 DNA only is kept here, 45 bases in frame from base 1. The V and J genes are TRBV20-1 and TRBJ2-3; TRBD1 aligns with 9 central bases. The sequenced sample was PBMCs, obtained before TCRalphabeta/CD19-depleted stem cell transplant. This clonotype originated in a girl aged 2 to 10 with aplastic anemia, due to receive a stem cell transplant. In nucleotides, the sequence is TGCAGTGCTAGAGACTGGGACAGGGTGTCAGATACGCAGTATTTT. It encodes CSARDWDRVSDTQYF.